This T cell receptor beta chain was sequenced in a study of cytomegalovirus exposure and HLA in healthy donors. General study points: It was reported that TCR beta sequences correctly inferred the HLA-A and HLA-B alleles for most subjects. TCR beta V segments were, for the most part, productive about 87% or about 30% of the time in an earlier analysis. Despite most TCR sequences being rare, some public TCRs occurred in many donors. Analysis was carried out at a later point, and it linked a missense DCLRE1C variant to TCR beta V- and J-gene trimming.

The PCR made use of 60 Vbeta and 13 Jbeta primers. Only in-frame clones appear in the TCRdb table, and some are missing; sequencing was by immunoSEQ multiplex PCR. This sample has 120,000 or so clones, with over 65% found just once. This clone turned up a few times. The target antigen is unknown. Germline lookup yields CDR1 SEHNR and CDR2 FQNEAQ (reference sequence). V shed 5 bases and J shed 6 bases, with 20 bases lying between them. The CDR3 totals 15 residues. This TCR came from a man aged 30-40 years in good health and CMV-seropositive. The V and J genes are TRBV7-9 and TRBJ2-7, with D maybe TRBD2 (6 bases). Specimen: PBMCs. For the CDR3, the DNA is TGTGCCAGCAGCCCAGTGGAGGGTCGGCCGGTCGAGCAGTACTTC. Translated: CASSPVEGRPVEQYF.